This record covers a single T cell receptor (beta chain). Per the germline V gene, CDR1 is MNHNY and CDR2 is SVGAGI (reference sequence). V was clipped by 7 bases and J by 4 bases, with 13 bases between them. CDR3 size: 13 residues. The data were taken from a study of control samples from healthy donors and cancer patients. TCRdb's copy holds only in-frame clones and misses some; the assay was immunoSEQ multiplex PCR. The sample has fewer than 60,000 clones, 95% seen once. The sample was blood. The chain couples TRBV6-6 to TRBJ1-2, with a possible D match to TRBD1 (6 bases). The receptor was isolated from a man in his thirties or forties in good health. Here the CDR3 DNA reads TGTGCCAGCACCCAGGACAGACCCTATGGCTACACCTTC. Translation: CASTQDRPYGYTF.